These 31 T cell receptor beta chains share one sample of origin, sequenced in a study of cytomegalovirus exposure and HLA in healthy donors (dated by TCRdb to about 2017). Libraries were prepared through the immunoSEQ multiplex PCR assay. A mixture of 60 forward primers for TCR Vbeta segments and 13 reverse primers for TCR Jbeta segments was used in the multiplex PCR. TCRdb limited this immuneACCESS table to in-frame rearrangements with V and J called. A share of clones is missing; checked studies link under half to unresolved V genes, and the rest is unexplained. This sample has about 120,000 clones in its table, and less than 80% of those were observed once. The ten largest clones add up to around 4.2% of the sample. Source material: PBMCs. The receptor set was obtained from a woman in her thirties or forties in good health and CMV-seropositive.

This clone was seen more than once but under ten times. The chain's CDR3 is CASSRGRAGGRTDTQYF. CDR3 nucleotide sequence: TGCGCCAGCAGCCGAGGGAGGGCGGGGGGGCGAACAGATACGCAGTATTTT. J is TRBJ2-3 and V is TRBV4-3; 9 bases match TRBD2. V lost 4 bases to trimming and J lost 3 bases; unmatched junction nucleotides: 11. CDR3 length: 17 amino acids. Germline V gives CDR1 LGHNA, CDR2 YSLEER.

The genes are TRBV19 and TRBJ2-4, with D perhaps TRBD2 (6 bases). Germline CDR1 reads LNHDA; CDR2 reads SQIVND (reference sequence). The ends were cut back, 3 bases at V and 8 bases at J, with 14 bases in the middle. This CDR3 is built from 14 residues. As DNA, the CDR3 is TGTGCCAGTAGTATCGTTAGCGGTGGGGACATTCAGTACTTC. Translating it yields CASSIVSGGDIQYF.

This rearrangement joins TRBV7-8 to TRBJ1-5; possible D gene TRBD1, 6 bases. V lost 1 base, J lost 3 bases, and 7 bases lay in between. There are 14 residues in the CDR3. Germline CDR1 reads SGHVS; CDR2 reads FQNEAQ. The CDR3 coding sequence is TGTGCCAGCAGCTTAGGGACAGTCAATCAGCCCCAGCATTTT. This gives the protein CASSLGTVNQPQHF.

The chain links TRBV11-2 to TRBJ2-1; weak D call: TRBD1 (6 bases). CDR1 and CDR2 (germline): SGHAT, FQNNGV. Trimming pared 3 bases from V and 15 bases from J, leaving 18 bases between. The CDR3 spans 13 residues. The CDR3 DNA reads as TGTGCCAGCAGCTTTACTGGGACAACGTCCTCGTTCTTC. Its protein is CASSFTGTTSSFF.

The chain has TRBV6-1 and TRBJ1-3, with 8 bases fitting TRBD1. Per the germline V gene, CDR1 is MNHNS and CDR2 is SASEGT. The ends lost 9 bases at V and 2 bases at J; junction bases unmatched: 3. The length of the CDR3 is 13 residues. The CDR3 is CARGTGPGNTIYF. The CDR3 DNA reads as TGTGCCAGAGGGACAGGACCTGGAAACACCATATATTTT.

This clone is medium-sized. The chain combines TRBV5-6 with TRBJ1-1; the D gene is possibly TRBD1 (5 bases). V was clipped by 1 base and J by 6 bases, with 7 bases between them. CDR3 length: 12 amino acids. Germline V gene lookup returns CDR1 SGHDT and CDR2 YYEEEE. Here the CDR3 DNA reads TGTGCCAGCAGCTTGAGGGGCCCTGAAGCTTTCTTT. Residues: CASSLRGPEAFF.

This clone was observed a few times. This chain links TRBV7-2 with TRBJ2-7, with D maybe TRBD1 (5 bases). V lost 5 bases and J 4 bases, leaving 9 bases between the germline ends. The CDR3 is made up of 12 amino acids. CDR1 SGHTA and CDR2 FQGNSA come from the germline V gene. The CDR3 protein is CASSLQGYEQYF. CDR3 nucleotide sequence: TGTGCCAGCAGCCTGCAGGGTTACGAGCAGTACTTC.

This clone was recorded at least ten times. The chain uses TRBV19 and TRBJ2-2, with 8 bases that match TRBD1. V dropped 6 bases and J dropped 1; count of bases not matched to a gene: 4. The CDR3 consists of 15 residues. Per the germline V gene, CDR1 is LNHDA and CDR2 is SQIVND (reference sequence). The CDR3 is CASRAGTGNTGELFF. The CDR3 coding sequence is TGTGCCAGTAGGGCCGGGACAGGGAACACCGGGGAGCTGTTTTTT.

CDR3 region: CASSAQSQNTEAFF. The CDR3 coding sequence is TGTGCCAGCAGCGCCCAGTCACAGAACACTGAAGCTTTCTTT. This chain links TRBV7-8 with TRBJ1-1; D is uncertain. Germline V gives CDR1 SGHVS, CDR2 FQNEAQ. V was cut by 5 bases and J by 1 base, with 11 bases left in between. There are 14 residues in the CDR3.

The chain employs TRBV5-1 and TRBJ1-2, with 7 bases fitting TRBD1. The CDR3 is made up of 15 amino acids. Trimming removed 4 bases from V and 3 bases from J; junction bases left unmatched: 9. Germline assignment: CDR1 SGHRS and CDR2 YFSETQ. CDR3 amino acids: CASSARTGGHYGYTF. CDR3 in DNA: TGCGCCAGCAGCGCACGGACAGGTGGACACTATGGCTACACCTTC. The full variable domain, in which reference TRBV5-1 and TRBJ1-2 provide the parts outside the CDR3, is KAGVTQTPRYLIKTRGQQVTLSCSPISGHRSVSWYQQTPGQGLQFLFEYFSETQRNKGNFPGRFSGRQFSNSRSEMNVSTLELGDSALYLCASSARTGGHYGYTFGSGTRLTVV.

The chain couples TRBV2 to TRBJ2-2; no clear D gene. Trimming removed 6 bases from V and 1 base from J, with 3 bases in between. The CDR3 consists of 12 residues. Germline loops: CDR1 SNHLY, CDR2 FYNNEI. CDR3 coding DNA: TGTGCCAGCAGCAAGAACACCGGGGAGCTGTTTTTT. It is translated as CASSKNTGELFF.

This sequence joins TRBV6-5 and TRBJ1-1, with D hard to call. The V and J ends lost 6 bases and 6 bases respectively, with 14 bases between them. Germline loops: CDR1 MNHEY, CDR2 SVGAGI. The CDR3 has 13 amino acids. The CDR3 coding sequence is TGTGCCAGCAGGTCAACTGGGCCGTCTGAAGCTTTCTTT. Translated: CASRSTGPSEAFF.

This chain joins TRBV2 and TRBJ2-7; TRBD1 matches at 8 bases. This CDR3 has 13 amino acids. In germline, CDR1 is SNHLY, CDR2 FYNNEI. V shed 11 bases, J shed 1 base, and the junction held 7 bases outside the gene matches. CDR3 DNA sequence: TGTGCCGCCAGGGGGCGCGTTTCCTACGAGCAGTACTTC. It translates to CAARGRVSYEQYF.

Points on this clone: At one of its ends the junction is not consistent with the germline gene, which may arise from a read error. The chain couples TRBV7-9 to TRBJ1-1; possibly TRBD1 for D (6 bases). This CDR3 is 17 amino acids long. Looked up from germline, CDR1 is SEHNR and CDR2 is FQNEAQ (reference sequence). The CDR3 region is CSSSPPRGGRRGTEAFF. CDR3 DNA: TGTTCCAGCAGCCCCCCCCGGGGGGGCCGTCGCGGCACTGAAGCTTTCTTT.

V is TRBV11-2 and J is TRBJ2-5; TRBD2 matches at 7 bases. V gave up 0 bases and J gave up 5 bases; unmatched junction bases: 6. This CDR3 is built from 15 residues. Germline V CDR1 and CDR2: SGHAT, FQNNGV. The CDR3 sequence: CASSLDTGGRETQYF. In DNA form, the CDR3 reads TGTGCCAGCAGCTTAGATACGGGGGGTAGGGAGACCCAGTACTTC.

This chain uses TRBV7-8 with TRBJ1-6; D may be TRBD1 (6 bases). Per the germline V gene, CDR1 is SGHVS and CDR2 is FQNEAQ. V was trimmed by 1 base and J by 7 bases, leaving 11 bases between them. This CDR3 is built from 15 residues. CDR3 sequence: CASSLEAGVNSPLHF. The CDR3 bases are TGTGCCAGCAGCTTAGAAGCAGGGGTCAATTCACCCCTCCACTTT.

Concerning this clone: One end of the junction varies from germline; a read error may be responsible. The chain is built from TRBV5-5 and TRBJ1-6, with D tentatively TRBD1 (5 bases). CDR1 and CDR2 from the germline V gene are SGHKS and YYEKEE (reference sequence). CDR3 length: 16 amino acids. CDR3 loop: CASSSRASSYNLPLHF. The CDR3 DNA reads as TGTGCCAGCAGCTCCAGGGCAAGCTCCTATAATTTACCCCTCCACTTT.

The chain has TRBV15 and TRBJ2-7; 7 bases agree with TRBD2. The J segment lost 2 bases and the V segment lost 1 base, leaving 5 bases of the junction unmatched. The CDR3 covers 15 residues. Germline V gives CDR1 LNHNV, CDR2 YYDKDF (reference sequence). The CDR3 DNA reads as TGTGCCACCAGCAGAGCCCCCGGGGGGACCTACGAGCAGTACTTC. It yields the protein CATSRAPGGTYEQYF.

This rearrangement joins TRBV11-3 to TRBJ1-1, with a weak D call TRBD1 (5 bases). Germline loops: CDR1 SGHNT, CDR2 YENEEA. With 4 bases removed from V and 0 bases from J, the gap between germline ends came to 21 bases. CDR3 length: 18 residues. CDR3 amino acids: CASSSRGVFRQLNTEAFF. The CDR3 nucleotides are TGTGCCAGCAGCTCCCGGGGGGTGTTCCGGCAGTTGAACACTGAAGCTTTCTTT.

This chain joins TRBV5-1 and TRBJ2-7; TRBD1 aligns across 8 bases. CDR1 is SGHRS and CDR2 is YFSETQ in the germline V gene. This CDR3 has 14 residues. The trim removed 0 bases at V and 3 bases at J, leaving 2 bases unmatched. DNA of the CDR3: TGCGCCAGCAGCTTGGACAGGGGGTACTACGAGCAGTACTTC. Its translation is CASSLDRGYYEQYF.

This clone was recorded once. The chain has TRBV28 and TRBJ1-2, with 11 bases matching TRBD1. Per the germline V gene, CDR1 is MDHEN and CDR2 is SYDVKM. This CDR3 contains 17 residues. After removal of 4 bases from V and 5 bases from J, the junction contained 12 bases not matched to a gene. DNA for the CDR3: TGTGCCAGCAGTTGGATCGTGGAGGGACAGGGGGGATATGGCTACACCTTC. It codes for CASSWIVEGQGGYGYTF.

This clone came up once. The chain has TRBV7-9 and TRBJ2-1; tentative D call: TRBD1 (6 bases). Trimming pared 3 bases from V and 0 bases from J, leaving 9 bases between. This CDR3 has 15 residues. Germline lookup yields CDR1 SEHNR and CDR2 FQNEAQ (reference sequence). CDR3 in amino acids: CASSLGQNSYNEQFF. CDR3 DNA: TGTGCCAGCAGCTTGGGACAAAACTCCTACAATGAGCAGTTCTTC. The entire variable domain, with the rest obtained from reference TRBV7-9 and TRBJ2-1, is as follows: DTGVSQNPRHKITKRGQNVTFRCDPISEHNRLYWYRQTLGQGPEFLTYFQNEAQLEKSRLLSDRFSAERPKGSFSTLEIQRTEQGDSAMYLCASSLGQNSYNEQFFGPGTRLTVL.

The chain joins TRBV6-6 to TRBJ2-1; 8 bases fit TRBD1. V lost 0 bases, J lost 15 bases, and 7 bases stayed unmatched. CDR3 length: 13 residues. Looked up from germline, CDR1 is MNHNY and CDR2 is SVGAGI (reference sequence). The CDR3: CASSYSKGQGRFF. CDR3 sequence (DNA): TGTGCCAGCAGTTACTCGAAAGGACAGGGAAGGTTCTTC.

This clone appeared a few times. The V call is TRBV11-3, the J call TRBJ2-1; 7 bases agree with TRBD2. J was trimmed by 0 bases and V by 4 bases; bases with no gene match: 9. CDR3 length: 17 amino acids. Germline V lookup: CDR1 SGHNT, CDR2 YENEEA. The CDR3 DNA reads TGTGCCAGCAGCTCCTCATTTGAGCGGGACTCCTACAATGAGCAGTTCTTC. It codes for CASSSSFERDSYNEQFF.

This rearrangement joins TRBV27 to TRBJ1-4; 9 bases fit TRBD1. V was clipped by 4 bases and J by 7 bases; unmatched bases: 1. Germline assignment: CDR1 MNHEY and CDR2 SMNVEV (reference sequence). This CDR3 has 13 residues. The CDR3 sequence is CASSYRGREKLFF. CDR3 coding DNA: TGTGCCAGCAGTTACAGGGGGCGTGAAAAACTGTTTTTT.

This clone was observed a few times. The chain employs TRBV25-1 and TRBJ2-7, with D possibly matching TRBD2 (6 bases). The CDR3 runs to 16 residues. V was cut by 8 bases and J by 3 bases, with 23 bases left in between. Germline V gene data show CDR1 as MGHDK and CDR2 as SYGVNS. CDR3 bases: TGTGCCAGCTCGATGCCAAGTAGTCGGGGAGGCTACGAGCAGTACTTC. As protein: CASSMPSSRGGYEQYF.

V is TRBV10-2 and J is TRBJ1-4; perhaps TRBD1 as D (5 bases). There are 15 residues in the CDR3. Germline CDR1 WSHSY, CDR2 SAAADI. Trimming stripped 7 bases from V and 3 bases from J, with 15 bases between. In DNA, the CDR3 is TGCGCCAGCAAGGACACGGGTGCAGCTAATGAAAAACTGTTTTTT. It codes for CASKDTGAANEKLFF.

The chain recombines TRBV12-5 with TRBJ1-1, with D unresolved. This CDR3 is 15 amino acids long. V was cut by 5 bases and J by 5 bases, with 18 bases left in between. Germline V lookup: CDR1 LGHNT, CDR2 FRNRAP. CDR3 DNA: TGTGCTAGTGGTCCCACCCGAGGGTCCGGTACTGAAGCTTTCTTT. Protein sequence: CASGPTRGSGTEAFF.

The chain carries TRBV13 and TRBJ2-1; D not resolved. With 4 bases removed from V and 7 bases from J, the gap between germline ends came to 8 bases. Germline V gene lookup returns CDR1 PRHDT and CDR2 FYEKMQ (reference sequence). The CDR3 loop spans 12 amino acids. Here the CDR3 reads CASSSLGNEQFF. CDR3 in DNA: TGTGCCAGCAGCTCCCTAGGTAATGAGCAGTTCTTC.

The V call is TRBV7-9, the J call TRBJ2-7, with TRBD2 matching 12 bases. V was pared by 6 bases and J by 0 bases, with 15 bases of the junction left unmatched. Germline loops: CDR1 SEHNR, CDR2 FQNEAQ (reference sequence). This CDR3 contains 19 residues. This chain's CDR3 is CASSHSTSGGTISSYEQYF. The CDR3 region has the DNA TGTGCCAGCAGTCATAGCACTAGCGGGGGGACGATTAGCTCCTACGAGCAGTACTTC.

The chain has TRBV5-4 and TRBJ2-1; 7 nucleotides agree with TRBD1. Germline CDR1 SGHNT, CDR2 YYREEE (reference sequence). This CDR3 spans 15 amino acids. V dropped 4 bases and J dropped 0; count of bases not matched to a gene: 4. The CDR3 sequence is CASSQGQFSYNEQFF. Here the CDR3 DNA reads TGTGCCAGCAGCCAGGGACAGTTCTCCTACAATGAGCAGTTCTTC.